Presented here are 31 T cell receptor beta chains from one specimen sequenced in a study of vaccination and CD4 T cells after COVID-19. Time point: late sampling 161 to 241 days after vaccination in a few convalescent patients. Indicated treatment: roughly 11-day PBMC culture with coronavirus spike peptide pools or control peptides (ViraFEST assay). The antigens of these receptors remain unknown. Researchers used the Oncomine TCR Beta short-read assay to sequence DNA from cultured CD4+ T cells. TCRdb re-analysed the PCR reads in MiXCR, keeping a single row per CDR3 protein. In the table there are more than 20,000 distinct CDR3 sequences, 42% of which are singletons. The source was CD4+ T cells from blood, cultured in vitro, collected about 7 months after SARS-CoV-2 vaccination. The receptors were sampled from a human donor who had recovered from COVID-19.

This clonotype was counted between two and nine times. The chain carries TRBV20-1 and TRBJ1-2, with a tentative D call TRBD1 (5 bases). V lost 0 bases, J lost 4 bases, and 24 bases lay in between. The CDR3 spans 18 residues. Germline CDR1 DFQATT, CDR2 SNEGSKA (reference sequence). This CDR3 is CSARETQGNSLSPYGYTF. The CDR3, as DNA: TGCAGTGCTAGAGAGACGCAGGGTAATTCACTATCTCCCTATGGCTACACCTTC.

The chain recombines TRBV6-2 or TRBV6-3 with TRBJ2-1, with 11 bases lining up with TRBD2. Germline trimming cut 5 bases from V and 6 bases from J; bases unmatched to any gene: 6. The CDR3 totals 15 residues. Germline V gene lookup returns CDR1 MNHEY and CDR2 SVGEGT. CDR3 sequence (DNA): TGTGCCAGCAGTAAACTAGCGGGAGTGGCCAATGAGCAGTTCTTC. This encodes CASSKLAGVANEQFF.

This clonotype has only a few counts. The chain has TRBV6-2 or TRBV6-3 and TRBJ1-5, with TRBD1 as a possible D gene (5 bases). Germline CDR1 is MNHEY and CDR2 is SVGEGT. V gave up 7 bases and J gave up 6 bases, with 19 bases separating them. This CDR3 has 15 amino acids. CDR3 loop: CASKLGGESVQPQHF. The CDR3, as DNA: TGTGCCAGCAAACTAGGAGGGGAGAGCGTTCAGCCCCAGCATTTT.

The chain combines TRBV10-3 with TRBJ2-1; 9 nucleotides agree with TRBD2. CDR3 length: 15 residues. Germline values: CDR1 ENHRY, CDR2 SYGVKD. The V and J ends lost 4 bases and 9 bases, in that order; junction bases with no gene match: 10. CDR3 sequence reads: CAISGREGVVGEQFF. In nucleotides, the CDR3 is TGTGCCATCAGTGGGCGGGAGGGCGTCGTCGGTGAGCAGTTCTTC.

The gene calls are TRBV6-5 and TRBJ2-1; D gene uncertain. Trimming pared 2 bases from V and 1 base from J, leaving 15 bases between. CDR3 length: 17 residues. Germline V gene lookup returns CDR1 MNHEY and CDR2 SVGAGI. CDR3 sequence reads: CASSYTPQPQSYNEQFF. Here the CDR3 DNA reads TGTGCCAGCAGTTACACACCACAACCGCAATCCTACAATGAGCAGTTCTTC.

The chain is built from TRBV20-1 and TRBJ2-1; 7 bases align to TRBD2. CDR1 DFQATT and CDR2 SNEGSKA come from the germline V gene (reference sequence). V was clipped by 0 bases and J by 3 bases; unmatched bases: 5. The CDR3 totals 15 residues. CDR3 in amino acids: CSAREAGSIYNEQFF. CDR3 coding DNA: TGCAGTGCTAGAGAAGCGGGAAGCATCTACAATGAGCAGTTCTTC.

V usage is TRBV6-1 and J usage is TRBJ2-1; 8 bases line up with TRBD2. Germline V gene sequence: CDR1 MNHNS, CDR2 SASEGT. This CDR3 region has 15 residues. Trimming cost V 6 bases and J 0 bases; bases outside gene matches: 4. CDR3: CASSKRESSYNEQFF. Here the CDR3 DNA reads TGTGCCAGCAGCAAGCGGGAGAGCTCCTACAATGAGCAGTTCTTC.

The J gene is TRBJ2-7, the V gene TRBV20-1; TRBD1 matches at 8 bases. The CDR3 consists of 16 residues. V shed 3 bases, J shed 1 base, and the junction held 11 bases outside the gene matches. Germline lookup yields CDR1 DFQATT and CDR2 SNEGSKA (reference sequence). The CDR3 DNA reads TGCAGTGCTAGGGGGACAGGAGGTGGAGGGTCCTACGAGCAGTACTTC. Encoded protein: CSARGTGGGGSYEQYF.

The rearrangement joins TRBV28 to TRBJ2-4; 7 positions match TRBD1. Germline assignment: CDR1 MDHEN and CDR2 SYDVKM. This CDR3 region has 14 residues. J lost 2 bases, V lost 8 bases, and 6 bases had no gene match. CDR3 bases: TGTGCCAGCCGCGAGGGGGCCTCCAAAAACATTCAGTACTTC. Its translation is CASREGASKNIQYF.

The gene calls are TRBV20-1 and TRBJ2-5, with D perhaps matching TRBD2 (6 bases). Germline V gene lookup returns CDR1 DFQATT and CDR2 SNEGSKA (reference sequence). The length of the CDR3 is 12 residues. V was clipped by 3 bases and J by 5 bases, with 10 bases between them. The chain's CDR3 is CSASGRSETQYF. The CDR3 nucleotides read TGCAGTGCTAGCGGGAGATCGGAGACCCAGTACTTC.

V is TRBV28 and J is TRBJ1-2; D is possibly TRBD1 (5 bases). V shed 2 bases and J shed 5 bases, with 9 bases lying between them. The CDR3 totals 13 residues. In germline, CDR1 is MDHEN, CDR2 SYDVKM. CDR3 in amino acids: CASSLREGYGYTF. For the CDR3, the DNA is TGTGCCAGCAGTTTAAGGGAGGGGTATGGCTACACCTTC.

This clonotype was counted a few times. The CDR3 reads CASSLDPSLMTQYF. The CDR3 DNA is TGTGCCAGCAGTTTGGATCCATCTTTAATGACCCAGTACTTC. The genes are TRBV6-5 and TRBJ2-5; D is unclear. CDR3 length: 14 amino acids. Germline V gene sequence: CDR1 MNHEY, CDR2 SVGAGI. With 4 bases removed from V and 7 bases from J, the gap between germline ends came to 16 bases.

The CDR3 region is CASSQFGWRGNYEQYF. The CDR3 bases are TGCGCCAGCAGCCAATTCGGTTGGCGGGGGAACTACGAGCAGTACTTC. V and J are TRBV4-1 and TRBJ2-7, with 7 bases matching TRBD2. Germline V gene data show CDR1 as MGHRA and CDR2 as YSYEKL. J gave up 3 bases and V 2 bases, and 10 bases lay outside the gene matches. The CDR3 sequence is 16 residues long.

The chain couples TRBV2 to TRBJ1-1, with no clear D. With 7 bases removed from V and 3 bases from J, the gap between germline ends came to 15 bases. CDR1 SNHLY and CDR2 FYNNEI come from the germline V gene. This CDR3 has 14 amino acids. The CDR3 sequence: CASTEEGIYTEAFF. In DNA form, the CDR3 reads TGTGCCAGCACCGAGGAGGGAATTTACACTGAAGCTTTCTTT.

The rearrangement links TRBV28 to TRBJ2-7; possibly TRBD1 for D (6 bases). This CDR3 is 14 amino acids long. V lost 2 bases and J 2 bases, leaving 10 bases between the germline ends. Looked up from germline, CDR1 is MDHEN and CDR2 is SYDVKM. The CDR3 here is CASSLSRGAYEQYF. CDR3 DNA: TGTGCCAGCAGTTTAAGCAGGGGCGCCTACGAGCAGTACTTC.

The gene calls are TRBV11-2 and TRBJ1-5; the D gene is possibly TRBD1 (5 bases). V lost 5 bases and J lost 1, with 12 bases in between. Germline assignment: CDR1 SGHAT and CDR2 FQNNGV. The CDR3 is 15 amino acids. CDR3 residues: CASSHGGSSNQPQHF. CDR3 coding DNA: TGTGCCAGCAGCCATGGGGGGAGCAGCAATCAGCCCCAGCATTTT.

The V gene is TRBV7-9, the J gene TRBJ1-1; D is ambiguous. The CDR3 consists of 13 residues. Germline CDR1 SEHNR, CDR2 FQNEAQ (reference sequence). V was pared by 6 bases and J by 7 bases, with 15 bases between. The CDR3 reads CASSHPERYEAFF. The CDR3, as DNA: TGTGCCAGCAGTCATCCGGAAAGATATGAAGCTTTCTTT.

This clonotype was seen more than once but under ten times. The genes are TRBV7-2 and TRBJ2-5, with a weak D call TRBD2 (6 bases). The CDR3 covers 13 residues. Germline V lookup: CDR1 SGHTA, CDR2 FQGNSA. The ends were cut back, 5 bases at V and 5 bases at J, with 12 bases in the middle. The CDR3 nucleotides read TGTGCCAGCAGCCCACGGGAGACGGAGACCCAGTACTTC. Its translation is CASSPRETETQYF.

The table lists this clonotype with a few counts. DNA of the CDR3: TGCAGTGCTAGGTATGTGGGGACCTACGAGCAGTACTTC. It specifies CSARYVGTYEQYF. The chain is built from TRBV20-1 and TRBJ2-7; D is unclear. The V and J ends lost 3 bases and 2 bases respectively, with 11 bases between them. The CDR3 has 13 amino acids. Germline V gene sequence: CDR1 DFQATT, CDR2 SNEGSKA (reference sequence).

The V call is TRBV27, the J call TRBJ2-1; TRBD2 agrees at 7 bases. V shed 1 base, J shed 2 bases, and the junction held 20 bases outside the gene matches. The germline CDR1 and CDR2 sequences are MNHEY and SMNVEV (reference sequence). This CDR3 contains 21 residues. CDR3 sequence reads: CASSLFPPLSGNEGTYNEQFF. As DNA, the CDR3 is TGTGCCAGCAGTTTATTCCCCCCCCTCAGCGGGAATGAGGGAACCTACAATGAGCAGTTCTTC.

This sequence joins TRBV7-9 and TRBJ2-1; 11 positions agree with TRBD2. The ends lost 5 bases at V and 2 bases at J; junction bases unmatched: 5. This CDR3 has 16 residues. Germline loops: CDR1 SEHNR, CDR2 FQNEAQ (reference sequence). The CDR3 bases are TGTGCCAGCAGCGCGACTAGCGGGGAAACCTACAATGAGCAGTTCTTC. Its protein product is CASSATSGETYNEQFF. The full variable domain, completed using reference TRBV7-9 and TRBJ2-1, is DTGVSQNPRHKITKRGQNVTFRCDPISEHNRLYWYRQTLGQGPEFLTYFQNEAQLEKSRLLSDRFSAERPKGSFSTLEIQRTEQGDSAMYLCASSATSGETYNEQFFGPGTRLTVL.

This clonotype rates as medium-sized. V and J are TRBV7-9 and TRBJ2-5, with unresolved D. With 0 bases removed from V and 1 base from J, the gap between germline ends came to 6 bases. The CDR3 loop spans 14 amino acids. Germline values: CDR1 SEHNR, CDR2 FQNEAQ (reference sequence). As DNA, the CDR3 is TGTGCCAGCAGCTTAGCTGGCAGCCAAGAGACCCAGTACTTC. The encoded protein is CASSLAGSQETQYF.

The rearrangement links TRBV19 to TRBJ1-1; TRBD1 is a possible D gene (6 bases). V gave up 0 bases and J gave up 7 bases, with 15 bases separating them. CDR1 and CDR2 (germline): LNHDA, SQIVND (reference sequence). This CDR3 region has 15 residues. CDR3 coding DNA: TGTGCCAGTAGTATAGATAGGGGGAGCAGGGGTGAAGCTTTCTTT. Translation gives CASSIDRGSRGEAFF.

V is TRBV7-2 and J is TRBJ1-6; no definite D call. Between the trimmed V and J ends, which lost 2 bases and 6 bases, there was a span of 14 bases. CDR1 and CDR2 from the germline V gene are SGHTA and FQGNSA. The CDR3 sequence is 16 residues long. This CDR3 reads CASSLFNLVSNSPLHF. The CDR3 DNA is TGTGCCAGCAGCTTATTTAACCTTGTCTCTAATTCACCCCTCCACTTT. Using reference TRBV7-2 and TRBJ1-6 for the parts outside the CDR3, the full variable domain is GAGVSQSPSNKVTEKGKDVELRCDPISGHTALYWYRQSLGQGLEFLIYFQGNSAPDKSGLPSDRFSAERTGGSVSTLTIQRTQQEDSAVYLCASSLFNLVSNSPLHFGNGTRLTVT.

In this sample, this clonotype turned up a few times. The CDR3 loop reads CASSLFGRQETQYF. CDR3 nucleotide sequence: TGTGCCAGCAGCTTATTCGGGCGACAAGAGACCCAGTACTTC. The chain has TRBV7-3 and TRBJ2-5; D not certain. CDR3 length: 14 residues. Per germline, CDR1 SGHTA and CDR2 FQGTGA. V was trimmed by 2 bases and J by 2 bases, leaving 9 bases between them.

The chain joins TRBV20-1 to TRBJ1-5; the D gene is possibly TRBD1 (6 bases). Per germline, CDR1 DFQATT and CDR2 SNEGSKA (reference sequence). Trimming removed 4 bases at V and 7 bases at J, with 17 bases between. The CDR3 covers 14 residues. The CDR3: CSAKETGLRQPQHF. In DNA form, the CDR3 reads TGCAGTGCTAAGGAGACAGGTCTCAGGCAGCCCCAGCATTTT.

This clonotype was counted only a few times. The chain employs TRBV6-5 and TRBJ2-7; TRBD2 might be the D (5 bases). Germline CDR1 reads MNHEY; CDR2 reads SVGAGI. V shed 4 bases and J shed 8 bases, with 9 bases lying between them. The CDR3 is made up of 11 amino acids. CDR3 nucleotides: TGTGCCAGCAGTTTAGGAGGACAGCAGTACTTC. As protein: CASSLGGQQYF.

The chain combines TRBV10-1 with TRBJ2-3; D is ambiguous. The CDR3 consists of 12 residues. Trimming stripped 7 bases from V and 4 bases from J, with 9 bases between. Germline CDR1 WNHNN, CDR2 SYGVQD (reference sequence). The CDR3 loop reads CASKGSSDTQYF. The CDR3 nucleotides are TGCGCCAGCAAAGGGTCTTCAGATACGCAGTATTTT.

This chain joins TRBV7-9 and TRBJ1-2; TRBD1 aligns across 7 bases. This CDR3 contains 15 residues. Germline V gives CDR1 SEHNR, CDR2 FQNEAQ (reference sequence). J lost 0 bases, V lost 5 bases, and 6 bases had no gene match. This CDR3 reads CASSQGQSSNYGYTF. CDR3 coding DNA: TGTGCCAGCAGCCAGGGACAGAGCTCTAACTATGGCTACACCTTC.

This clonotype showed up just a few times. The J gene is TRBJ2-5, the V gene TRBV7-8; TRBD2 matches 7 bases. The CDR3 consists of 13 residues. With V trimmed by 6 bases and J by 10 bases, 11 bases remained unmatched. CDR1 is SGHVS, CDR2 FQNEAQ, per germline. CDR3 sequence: CASSHPDGRIQYF. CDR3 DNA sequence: TGTGCCAGCAGTCATCCGGACGGGAGGATCCAGTACTTC.

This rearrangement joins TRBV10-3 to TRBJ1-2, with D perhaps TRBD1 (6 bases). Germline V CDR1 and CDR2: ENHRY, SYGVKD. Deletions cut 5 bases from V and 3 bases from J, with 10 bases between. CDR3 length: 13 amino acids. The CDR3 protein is CAISSTGDYGYTF. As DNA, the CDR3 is TGTGCCATCAGTTCGACAGGCGACTATGGCTACACCTTC.